These 9 T cell receptor beta chains share one sample of origin, sequenced in a study of control samples from healthy donors and cancer patients. The protocol was immunoSEQ multiplex PCR, while the TCRdb copy is restricted to in-frame clones and leaves out a portion. The sample shows 150,000 to 200,000 clones, around 92% of them seen only once. The source material was blood. Every receptor here comes from a woman aged 25 to 39 in good health.

Here the CDR3 reads CASSWGAYTGELFF. CDR3 DNA: TGCGCCAGCAGCTGGGGGGCCTACACCGGGGAGCTGTTTTTT. This chain joins TRBV5-1 and TRBJ2-2; D possibly matches TRBD1 or TRBD2 (6 bases each). This CDR3 has 14 residues. Per the germline V gene, CDR1 is SGHRS and CDR2 is YFSETQ. V gave up 3 bases and J gave up 3 bases, with 9 bases separating them.

As regards this clone: Other DNA variants within this sample encode the same CDR3. V gene TRBV7-3 combines with J gene TRBJ2-1; D may correspond to TRBD1 or TRBD2 (5 bases each). Germline CDR1 reads SGHTA; CDR2 reads FQGTGA. The V and J ends lost 0 bases and 1 base respectively, with 7 bases between them. This CDR3 region has 15 residues. The CDR3 spells CASSLTGGSYNEQFF. Here the CDR3 DNA reads TGTGCCAGCAGCTTAACTGGGGGATCCTACAATGAGCAGTTCTTC.

The chain employs TRBV6-2 or TRBV6-3 and TRBJ1-1; TRBD1 matches at 8 bases. The CDR3 extends over 14 amino acids. The germline V gene has CDR1 MNHEY and CDR2 SVGEGT. Trimming at V came to 5 bases and at J to 0 bases, leaving 2 bases not matched to a gene. The CDR3 coding sequence is TGTGCCAGCAGTGGACAGGGCGTGAACACTGAAGCTTTCTTT. This gives the protein CASSGQGVNTEAFF.

This clone was seen only once. Additional DNA sequences in this sample encode the identical CDR3. V is TRBV11-2 and J is TRBJ2-1; 10 positions agree with TRBD2. With V trimmed by 0 bases and J by 4 bases, 0 bases remained unmatched. Germline assignment: CDR1 SGHAT and CDR2 FQNNGV. CDR3 length: 15 residues. The CDR3 protein is CASSLDSGRYNEQFF. CDR3 sequence (DNA): TGTGCCAGCAGCTTAGATAGCGGGAGGTACAATGAGCAGTTCTTC.

The gene calls are TRBV6-5 and TRBJ2-7; a possible D gene is TRBD1 (5 bases). Germline values: CDR1 MNHEY, CDR2 SVGAGI. V was pared by 2 bases and J by 0 bases, with 11 bases between. This CDR3 region has 15 residues. The CDR3 is CASSYDRSSSYEQYF. In DNA, the CDR3 is TGTGCCAGCAGTTACGACAGATCCAGCTCCTACGAGCAGTACTTC.

This chain links TRBV6-2 or TRBV6-3 with TRBJ2-5, with TRBD2 matching over 12 bases. CDR1 and CDR2 (germline): MNHEY, SVGEGT. The trim removed 6 bases at V and 0 bases at J, leaving 5 bases unmatched. The CDR3 contains 16 residues. The CDR3, as DNA: TGTGCCAGCAGCTTGACTAGCGGGGGAGACCAAGAGACCCAGTACTTC. It specifies CASSLTSGGDQETQYF.

This chain links TRBV7-6 with TRBJ2-3, with 9 bases identical to TRBD2. The germline V gene has CDR1 SGHVS and CDR2 FNYEAQ. The V segment lost 1 base and the J segment 4 bases; nucleotides outside the gene matches: 6. The CDR3 is 16 residues long. The CDR3 reads CASSLGYSGGADTQYF. The CDR3 nucleotides are TGTGCCAGCAGCTTAGGGTATAGCGGGGGAGCAGATACGCAGTATTTT.

This chain joins TRBV4-1 and TRBJ1-1, with D maybe TRBD1 (6 bases). The CDR3 is made up of 14 amino acids. V was pared by 1 base and J by 5 bases, with 11 bases between. Looked up from germline, CDR1 is MGHRA and CDR2 is YSYEKL. This chain's CDR3 is CASSQAGVRTEAFF. CDR3 in DNA: TGCGCCAGCAGCCAAGCAGGGGTTAGGACTGAAGCTTTCTTT.

The chain links TRBV30 to TRBJ1-2; D is possibly TRBD1 (5 bases). CDR1 and CDR2 from the germline V gene are GTSNPN and SVGIG (reference sequence). V was shortened by 4 bases and J by 0 bases, with 9 bases between the two germline ends. This CDR3 comprises 13 residues. CDR3 in DNA: TGTGCCTGGACAGGGTTCCCTAACTATGGCTACACCTTC. Translating it yields CAWTGFPNYGYTF.